The present entry profiles one T cell receptor (beta chain) with its context. Its specificity is not known. There are 17 residues in the CDR3. Deletions cut 0 bases from V and 0 bases from J, with 15 bases between. Germline-derived CDR1 and CDR2 are GTSNPN and SVGIG (reference sequence). The entry originates in a study of shared clonotypes between healthy human individuals. Generated by immunoSEQ multiplex PCR, the TCRdb table keeps only in-frame clones and is missing some. The table includes over a million clones, approximately 96% detected once. Study observations and caveats: Sequencing of the sorted subsets was shown by rarefaction to be incomplete despite large depth. Some naive CD4 clonotypes, roughly 5%, turned up in common across several donors.

The gene calls are TRBV30 and TRBJ1-3, with D uncertain. The TCR was taken from a man in his thirties or forties in good health. The sequenced sample was naive CD4+ T cells sorted from blood. Subset: CD45RA+ positively selected. The CDR3 sequence: CAWSVGSLWSSGNTIYF. In nucleotides, the CDR3 is TGTGCCTGGAGTGTCGGGAGTCTTTGGTCCTCTGGAAACACCATATATTTT. Based on the CDR3 plus reference TRBV30 and TRBJ1-3, the full variable domain is SQTIHQWPATLVQPVGSPLSLECTVEGTSNPNLYWYRQAAGRGLQLLFYSVGIGQISSEVPQNLSASRPQDRQFILSSKKLLLSDSGFYLCAWSVGSLWSSGNTIYFGEGSWLTVV.